These 26 T cell receptor beta chains came from one sample sequenced in a study of blood T cell repertoires in COVID-19 (TCRdb year 2020). The library was built by means of the immunoSEQ multiplex PCR assay. TCRdb stores this immuneACCESS table with in-frame sequences only. Part of the clones is absent; in the studies checked, under half of the shortfall reflects unresolved V genes, and no reason is known for the rest. This sample lists around 130,000 clones; roughly 84% were detected once. Of the sample, about 4% falls within the top ten clones. Input material: PBMCs or T cells enriched from blood (not recorded which). These receptors originate from a woman aged 25 to 39 who had recovered from COVID-19.

The chain combines TRBV5-1 with TRBJ2-7; 9 nucleotides line up with TRBD1. Unmatched junction bases numbered 1, after V lost 4 bases and J lost 2 bases. The CDR3 is 13 amino acids. CDR1 is SGHRS and CDR2 is YFSETQ in the germline V gene. CDR3 sequence reads: CASSGTGTYEQYF. The CDR3 DNA reads as TGCGCCAGCAGCGGGACAGGGACCTACGAGCAGTACTTC.

The chain links TRBV5-6 to TRBJ1-6; a weak D match, TRBD1 (6 bases). Germline CDR1 SGHDT, CDR2 YYEEEE. The CDR3 is made up of 14 amino acids. V was cut by 4 bases and J by 8 bases, with 13 bases left in between. The DNA of the CDR3 is TGTGCCAGCAGCCCGACAGAGGGGGATTCACCCCTCCACTTT. Protein product: CASSPTEGDSPLHF.

The chain joins TRBV5-4 to TRBJ2-3, with TRBD2 matching 11 bases. Trimming removed 7 bases from V and 1 base from J; junction bases left unmatched: 8. The CDR3 extends over 16 amino acids. Germline V gene lookup returns CDR1 SGHNT and CDR2 YYREEE (reference sequence). Written as DNA, the CDR3 is TGTGCCAGCGGAATACTAGCGGGGGTGGGCACAGATACGCAGTATTTT. Encoded protein: CASGILAGVGTDTQYF.

The rearrangement joins TRBV7-9 to TRBJ2-1, with 10 bases fitting TRBD1. CDR1 is SEHNR and CDR2 is FQNEAQ in the germline V gene (reference sequence). The CDR3 runs to 14 residues. V shed 5 bases and J 8 bases; nucleotides not matched to a gene: 6. The CDR3: CASSPGTGDHEQFF. For the CDR3, the DNA is TGTGCCAGCAGCCCTGGGACAGGGGATCATGAGCAGTTCTTC. Complete variable domain (other parts from reference TRBV7-9 and TRBJ2-1): DTGVSQNPRHKITKRGQNVTFRCDPISEHNRLYWYRQTLGQGPEFLTYFQNEAQLEKSRLLSDRFSAERPKGSFSTLEIQRTEQGDSAMYLCASSPGTGDHEQFFGPGTRLTVL.

The rearrangement joins TRBV2 to TRBJ2-1; 7 nucleotides line up with TRBD1. The V gene end was trimmed by 6 bases and the J gene end by 4 bases; junction bases not matched to a gene: 9. CDR3 length: 15 amino acids. Germline lookup yields CDR1 SNHLY and CDR2 FYNNEI. CDR3: CASSTGQRQYNEQFF. As DNA, the CDR3 is TGTGCCAGCAGCACGGGACAGAGACAATACAATGAGCAGTTCTTC.

The chain links TRBV11-1 to TRBJ2-1; 8 bases are a match to TRBD2. The trim removed 5 bases at V and 5 bases at J, leaving 2 bases unmatched. Germline V gene data show CDR1 as SGHAT and CDR2 as FQDESV (reference sequence). The CDR3 has 13 amino acids. The CDR3 DNA sequence: TGTGCCAGCAGCCGGGGACTAGACAATGAGCAGTTCTTC. Protein sequence: CASSRGLDNEQFF.

V gene TRBV25-1 combines with J gene TRBJ2-3, with TRBD2 identical over 7 bases. The germline V gene has CDR1 MGHDK and CDR2 SYGVNS. The CDR3 has 15 residues. V was clipped by 3 bases and J by 1 base; unmatched bases: 4. CDR3 loop: CASSEGEGGTDTQYF. DNA of the CDR3: TGTGCCAGCAGTGAGGGGGAGGGAGGCACAGATACGCAGTATTTT.

This rearrangement joins TRBV18 to TRBJ2-7; 7 bases match TRBD1. Germline V gene lookup returns CDR1 KGHSH and CDR2 LQKENI. The CDR3 is 15 residues long. V lost 0 bases to trimming and J lost 7 bases; unmatched junction nucleotides: 9. The CDR3 here is CASSPPVKGAREQYF. For the CDR3, the DNA is TGTGCCAGCTCACCACCGGTCAAGGGGGCGAGGGAGCAGTACTTC.

This clone has more than one count but fewer than ten. The chain employs TRBV19 and TRBJ1-5; perhaps TRBD1 as D (6 bases). CDR1 LNHDA and CDR2 SQIVND come from the germline V gene (reference sequence). The CDR3 is 15 residues long. Deletions cut 2 bases from V and 3 bases from J, with 11 bases between. The CDR3 sequence is CASSISRGFNQPQHF. For the CDR3, the DNA is TGTGCCAGTAGTATAAGCAGGGGATTCAATCAGCCCCAGCATTTT.

This clone was seen once. CDR3 in DNA: TGTGCCAGCAGTTTCGGAGCGGGGACAGGTTCCTACGAGCAGTACTTC. As protein: CASSFGAGTGSYEQYF. The chain employs TRBV27 and TRBJ2-7; D may be TRBD1 (8 bases). Between the trimmed V and J ends, which lost 3 bases and 1 base, there was a span of 16 bases. The CDR3 runs to 16 residues. Germline-derived CDR1 and CDR2 are MNHEY and SMNVEV (reference sequence).

The chain combines TRBV11-3 with TRBJ1-1; no clear D. The CDR3 consists of 14 residues. The ends were cut back, 1 base at V and 1 base at J, with 7 bases in the middle. Germline V lookup: CDR1 SGHNT, CDR2 YENEEA. This CDR3 is CASSLGRGNTEAFF. CDR3 bases: TGTGCCAGCAGCTTAGGACGGGGGAACACTGAAGCTTTCTTT.

Of note for this clone: Other DNA sequences in the same sample also yield this CDR3. The V call is TRBV24-1, the J call TRBJ2-7; 7 bases are a match to TRBD1. Germline loops: CDR1 KGHDR, CDR2 SFDVKD. J gave up 0 bases and V 4 bases, and 5 bases lay outside the gene matches. This CDR3 spans 15 amino acids. In DNA, the CDR3 is TGTGCCACCAGTGACTCCGGGACAGCCTCCTACGAGCAGTACTTC. Translation: CATSDSGTASYEQYF.

The chain joins TRBV7-9 to TRBJ2-4; 7 nucleotides line up with TRBD1. The CDR3 consists of 15 residues. Germline trimming cut 5 bases from V and 0 bases from J; bases unmatched to any gene: 4. Germline lookup yields CDR1 SEHNR and CDR2 FQNEAQ (reference sequence). The chain's CDR3 is CASSDTGVAKNIQYF. In nucleotides, the CDR3 is TGTGCCAGCAGCGACACAGGGGTAGCCAAAAACATTCAGTACTTC.

The chain has TRBV28 and TRBJ1-2; D gene unclear. V lost 4 bases to trimming and J lost 3 bases, with 12 bases between them. The length of the CDR3 is 14 residues. The germline V gene encodes CDR1 MDHEN and CDR2 SYDVKM. CDR3 sequence: CASSSSTNHYGYTF. The CDR3 coding sequence is TGTGCCAGCAGTTCATCAACAAACCACTATGGCTACACCTTC.

This chain's CDR3 is CASSQGRGSGLRGEQFF. CDR3 in DNA: TGTGCCAGCAGCCAAGGTCGCGGGAGTGGTCTTAGGGGTGAGCAGTTCTTC. This chain connects TRBV14 to TRBJ2-1; TRBD2 matches 7 bases. V dropped 1 base and J dropped 9; count of bases not matched to a gene: 15. The CDR3 contains 17 residues. Germline values: CDR1 SGHDN, CDR2 FVKESK.

This clone was seen only a few times. The same CDR3 arises from other DNA sequences in this sample as well. The genes are TRBV5-4 and TRBJ2-3; D gene unclear. V was cut by 2 bases and J by 5 bases, with 3 bases left in between. Germline V gives CDR1 SGHNT, CDR2 YYREEE (reference sequence). This CDR3 spans 11 amino acids. The CDR3 DNA sequence: TGTGCCAGCAGCTTTAAAGATACGCAGTATTTT. This translates into CASSFKDTQYF.

By share, this clone counts as medium-sized. The chain joins TRBV6-5 to TRBJ2-7, with TRBD1 matching 9 bases. V shed 6 bases, J shed 0 bases, and the junction held 6 bases outside the gene matches. The CDR3 has 15 residues. Germline assignment: CDR1 MNHEY and CDR2 SVGAGI. The chain's CDR3 is CASSPGTGSSYEQYF. CDR3 nucleotide sequence: TGTGCCAGCAGCCCCGGGACAGGGAGCTCCTACGAGCAGTACTTC.

The rearrangement links TRBV6-6 to TRBJ1-5, with D possibly matching TRBD1 (5 bases). Trimming cost V 2 bases and J 2 bases, with 10 bases left between them. The germline V gene has CDR1 MNHNY and CDR2 SVGAGI (reference sequence). The CDR3 consists of 15 residues. Here the CDR3 DNA reads TGTGCCAGCAGTTACGATGGGGGGGGCAATCAGCCCCAGCATTTT. It is translated as CASSYDGGGNQPQHF.

The chain employs TRBV18 and TRBJ1-1; 7 bases are a match to TRBD1. This CDR3 comprises 16 residues. CDR1 is KGHSH, CDR2 LQKENI, per germline. The V segment lost 6 bases and the J segment 4 bases; nucleotides outside the gene matches: 14. The CDR3 reads CASSPTGPQGGTEAFF. In nucleotides, the CDR3 is TGTGCCAGCTCCCCAACAGGTCCCCAGGGGGGCACTGAAGCTTTCTTT.

The chain recombines TRBV6-6 with TRBJ1-3, with D perhaps matching TRBD1 (5 bases). The germline gives CDR1 MNHNY, CDR2 SVGAGI (reference sequence). The CDR3 contains 15 residues. V was shortened by 6 bases and J by 0 bases, with 12 bases between the two germline ends. The CDR3 region is CASSPDRSSGNTIYF. CDR3 DNA sequence: TGTGCCAGCAGCCCCGACAGAAGCTCTGGAAACACCATATATTTT.

The V call is TRBV28, the J call TRBJ2-1; 14 nucleotides align to TRBD2. The CDR3 length is 21 residues. Trimming took 2 bases from V and 5 from J; bases not matched to a gene: 17. CDR1 is MDHEN, CDR2 SYDVKM, per germline. This CDR3 is CASSLEGRWGTSGREDNEQFF. CDR3 nucleotides: TGTGCCAGCAGTTTAGAGGGCCGGTGGGGGACTAGCGGGAGAGAGGACAATGAGCAGTTCTTC.

The chain combines TRBV5-6 with TRBJ2-3; TRBD1 aligns across 8 bases. This CDR3 has 15 amino acids. Germline V gene data show CDR1 as SGHDT and CDR2 as YYEEEE. V lost 4 bases to trimming and J lost 0 bases; unmatched junction nucleotides: 4. In DNA, the CDR3 is TGTGCCAGCAGCCTCCGGACAGGGAGCACAGATACGCAGTATTTT. Residues: CASSLRTGSTDTQYF.

V is TRBV18 and J is TRBJ1-1; D unclear. The CDR3 is made up of 14 amino acids. Between the trimmed V and J ends, which lost 4 bases and 1 base, there was a span of 10 bases. Germline CDR1 reads KGHSH; CDR2 reads LQKENI. Here the CDR3 DNA reads TGTGCCAGCTCACATGAGGGCCCGAACACTGAAGCTTTCTTT. Protein sequence: CASSHEGPNTEAFF.

The chain employs TRBV13 and TRBJ1-5; 12 bases agree with TRBD1. CDR1 and CDR2 (germline): PRHDT, FYEKMQ (reference sequence). The CDR3 runs 14 residues. Germline trimming cut 3 bases from V and 8 bases from J; bases unmatched to any gene: 2. CDR3 in amino acids: CASSLGQGAKPQHF. Here the CDR3 DNA reads TGTGCCAGCAGCTTGGGACAGGGGGCGAAGCCCCAGCATTTT.

This clone was detected once. The rearrangement uses TRBV25-1 and TRBJ2-7, with D possibly matching TRBD1 (6 bases). The ends were cut back, 2 bases at V and 3 bases at J, with 8 bases in the middle. The CDR3 has 13 residues. Germline V gives CDR1 MGHDK, CDR2 SYGVNS. CDR3: CASSEDRRYEQYF. As DNA, the CDR3 is TGTGCCAGCAGTGAAGACAGGCGCTACGAGCAGTACTTC.

The chain carries TRBV7-6 and TRBJ2-2; possible D gene TRBD2, 5 bases. Trimming shortened V by 1 base and J by 4 bases, and 13 bases separated the two germline ends. There are 16 residues in the CDR3. Per the germline V gene, CDR1 is SGHVS and CDR2 is FNYEAQ. CDR3 nucleotide sequence: TGTGCCAGCAGCTTAGATAGAGCGGCCGGCACCGGGGAGCTGTTTTTT. Residues: CASSLDRAAGTGELFF.